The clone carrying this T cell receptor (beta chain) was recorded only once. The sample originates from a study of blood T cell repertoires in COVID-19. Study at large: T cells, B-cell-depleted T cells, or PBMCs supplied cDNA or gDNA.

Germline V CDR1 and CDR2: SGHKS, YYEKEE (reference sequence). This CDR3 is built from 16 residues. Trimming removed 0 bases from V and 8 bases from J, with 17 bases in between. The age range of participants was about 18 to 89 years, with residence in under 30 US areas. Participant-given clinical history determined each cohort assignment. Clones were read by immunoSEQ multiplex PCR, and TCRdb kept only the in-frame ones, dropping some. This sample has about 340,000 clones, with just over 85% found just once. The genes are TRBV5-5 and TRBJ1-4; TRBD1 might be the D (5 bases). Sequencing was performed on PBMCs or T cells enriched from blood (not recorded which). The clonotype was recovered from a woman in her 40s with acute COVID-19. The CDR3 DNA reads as TGTGCCAGCAGCTTGGAGCGGGCCCCGGGGGAAGAAAAACTGTTTTTT. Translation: CASSLERAPGEEKLFF. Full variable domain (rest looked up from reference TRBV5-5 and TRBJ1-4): DAGVTQSPTHLIKTRGQQVTLRCSPISGHKSVSWYQQVLGQGPQFIFQYYEKEERGRGNFPDRFSARQFPNYSSELNVNALLLGDSALYLCASSLERAPGEEKLFFGSGTQLSVL.